The 21 T cell receptor beta chains below were found in one sample sequenced in a study of shared clonotypes between healthy human individuals. TCRdb keeps only in-frame clones here, not all; method: immunoSEQ multiplex PCR. The table lists around 650,000 clones, about 96% of them singletons. Naive CD8 cells lacked CD45RO, underwent positive selection for CCR7 and left out terminally differentiated effector memory CD45RA+ cells. Sequencing used naive CD8+ T cells sorted from blood. Every receptor here comes from a woman aged 25 to 39 in good health.

The chain employs TRBV19 and TRBJ1-2, with D uncertain. With 1 base removed from V and 3 bases from J, the gap between germline ends came to 12 bases. CDR1 LNHDA and CDR2 SQIVND come from the germline V gene (reference sequence). This CDR3 region has 15 residues. The CDR3 nucleotides are TGTGCCAGTAGTATAGTCGGGGTTTCGGACTATGGCTACACCTTC. It yields the protein CASSIVGVSDYGYTF.

J is TRBJ1-3 and V is TRBV28, with D unclear. The germline gives CDR1 MDHEN, CDR2 SYDVKM. The CDR3 runs to 17 residues. The V gene lost 3 bases and the J gene lost 0 bases, with 15 bases spanning the gap. The CDR3 region is CASSFIGGMSSGNTIYF. CDR3 coding DNA: TGTGCCAGCAGTTTCATAGGAGGGATGAGCTCTGGAAACACCATATATTTT. Full variable domain (remainder filled in from reference TRBV28 and TRBJ1-3): DVKVTQSSRYLVKRTGEKVFLECVQDMDHENMFWYRQDPGLGLRLIYFSYDVKMKEKGDIPEGYSVSREKKERFSLILESASTNQTSMYLCASSFIGGMSSGNTIYFGEGSWLTVV.

This sequence joins TRBV7-6 and TRBJ1-6; 7 bases align to TRBD1. Germline V CDR1 and CDR2: SGHVS, FNYEAQ. J was trimmed by 4 bases and V by 1 base; bases with no gene match: 1. CDR3 size: 15 residues. The chain's CDR3 is CASSLGQGYNSPLHF. The DNA for the CDR3 is TGTGCCAGCAGCTTAGGACAGGGTTATAATTCACCCCTCCACTTT.

The V and J genes are TRBV27 and TRBJ2-7; no firm D call. Germline CDR1 MNHEY, CDR2 SMNVEV (reference sequence). V gave up 3 bases and J gave up 3 bases, with 9 bases separating them. This CDR3 contains 13 residues. CDR3 coding DNA: TGTGCCAGCAGTTTCGGCCCCAACTACGAGCAGTACTTC. Its translation: CASSFGPNYEQYF.

This clone appeared once. The V call is TRBV4-1, the J call TRBJ2-3; 10 nucleotides agree with TRBD2. The germline CDR1 and CDR2 sequences are MGHRA and YSYEKL. The ends lost 1 base at V and 5 bases at J; junction bases unmatched: 6. The CDR3 is 16 amino acids. In nucleotides, the CDR3 is TGCGCCAGCAGCCAAGGGAGCGGGAGGGCCGAAGATACGCAGTATTTT. It translates to CASSQGSGRAEDTQYF.

This clone was picked up one time. One end of the junction is discordant with germline, which a read error may explain. The chain uses TRBV28 and TRBJ1-2, with 8 bases that match TRBD1. The CDR3 consists of 13 residues. CDR1 and CDR2 (germline): MDHEN, SYDVKM. This CDR3 is CASSPVDREGRHF. CDR3 DNA sequence: TGTGCCAGCAGTCCAGTGGACAGGGAAGGGCGGCACTTC.

This clone was detected only a few times. This chain joins TRBV19 and TRBJ2-1; no firm D call. Trimming took 3 bases from V and 4 from J, leaving 7 bases between them. The length of the CDR3 is 13 residues. The germline gives CDR1 LNHDA, CDR2 SQIVND (reference sequence). As DNA, the CDR3 is TGTGCCAGTAGTATGGAACTGTACAATGAGCAGTTCTTC. The encoded protein is CASSMELYNEQFF.

The chain carries TRBV19 and TRBJ2-2, with D unresolved. This CDR3 region has 15 residues. Trimming removed 0 bases from V and 4 bases from J, with 9 bases in between. The germline V gene has CDR1 LNHDA and CDR2 SQIVND (reference sequence). CDR3 loop: CASSIERQTTGELFF. The CDR3, as DNA: TGTGCCAGTAGTATAGAACGGCAGACCACCGGGGAGCTGTTTTTT.

In its sample, this clone was seen once. J is TRBJ2-7 and V is TRBV19; D tentatively reads TRBD1 or TRBD2 (6 bases each). This CDR3 has 15 residues. V was pared by 6 bases and J by 4 bases, with 19 bases between. The germline gives CDR1 LNHDA, CDR2 SQIVND (reference sequence). The CDR3 DNA is TGTGCCAGTAGCTATAGTTGGGGGGCGCCTTACGAGCAGTACTTC. It specifies CASSYSWGAPYEQYF.

In nucleotides, the CDR3 is TGCGCCAGCAGCCGATTTTTCACCGGGGAGCTGTTTTTT. The encoded protein is CASSRFFTGELFF. The chain joins TRBV4-1 to TRBJ2-2; D is unclear. Germline V gives CDR1 MGHRA, CDR2 YSYEKL. The germline V and J ends were trimmed by 4 bases and 4 bases, with 7 bases remaining between them. The CDR3 spans 13 residues.

V is TRBV2 and J is TRBJ2-7; no reliable D call. CDR1 and CDR2 from the germline V gene are SNHLY and FYNNEI. V lost 2 bases and J 4 bases, leaving 15 bases between the germline ends. The CDR3 is made up of 15 amino acids. CDR3 coding DNA: TGTGCCAGCAGTGAATCCGTGAAGTGGTCTTACGAGCAGTACTTC. Its translation: CASSESVKWSYEQYF.

The chain has TRBV27 and TRBJ1-5, with D unclear. CDR1 is MNHEY, CDR2 SMNVEV, per germline (reference sequence). The CDR3 is made up of 14 amino acids. Deletions cut 6 bases from V and 1 base from J, with 10 bases between. For the CDR3, the DNA is TGTGCCAGCAGAGCGGGAGGGAGCAATCAGCCCCAGCATTTT. Amino acid sequence: CASRAGGSNQPQHF.

This sequence joins TRBV7-9 and TRBJ2-1, with 7 bases aligning to TRBD2. The germline V gene has CDR1 SEHNR and CDR2 FQNEAQ (reference sequence). This CDR3 is 13 amino acids long. V lost 4 bases and J lost 6; bases outside the gene matches: 3. This chain's CDR3 is CASSSGTTNEQFF. DNA for the CDR3: TGTGCCAGCAGCTCCGGGACTACCAATGAGCAGTTCTTC.

J is TRBJ2-1 and V is TRBV5-4, with D uncertain. V dropped 0 bases and J dropped 13 bases, with 14 bases sitting between them. CDR1 is SGHNT, CDR2 YYREEE, per germline (reference sequence). This CDR3 is built from 13 residues. This CDR3 reads CASSLDPDPTQFF. DNA for the CDR3: TGTGCCAGCAGCTTGGATCCGGACCCTACACAGTTCTTC.

The V gene is TRBV7-8, the J gene TRBJ2-7; D is perhaps TRBD1 or TRBD2 (5 bases each). Trimming stripped 4 bases from V and 0 bases from J, with 10 bases between. The CDR3 sequence is 14 residues long. The germline gives CDR1 SGHVS, CDR2 FQNEAQ. The CDR3 coding sequence is TGTGCCAGCAGCTCCATAGGGACCTCCTACGAGCAGTACTTC. Its translation: CASSSIGTSYEQYF.

The chain carries TRBV15 and TRBJ2-7, with 10 bases matching TRBD2. CDR1 is LNHNV, CDR2 YYDKDF, per germline (reference sequence). J was trimmed by 7 bases and V by 1 base; bases with no gene match: 7. This CDR3 has 15 amino acids. The CDR3 DNA reads TGTGCCACCAGCAGAGTGCTAGCGGGAGCGGAGGAGCAGTACTTC. This gives the protein CATSRVLAGAEEQYF.

This clone was found once. The chain combines TRBV27 with TRBJ2-1; 13 nucleotides line up with TRBD2. Germline V lookup: CDR1 MNHEY, CDR2 SMNVEV (reference sequence). The CDR3 is made up of 15 amino acids. The V segment lost 5 bases and the J segment 8 bases; nucleotides outside the gene matches: 6. The CDR3 here is CASSPWTSGSDEQFF. The CDR3, as DNA: TGTGCCAGCAGTCCATGGACTAGCGGGAGCGATGAGCAGTTCTTC.

This clone was observed once. The chain employs TRBV28 and TRBJ1-5; no definite D call. The V gene lost 3 bases and the J gene lost 3 bases, with 9 bases spanning the gap. Germline V gene lookup returns CDR1 MDHEN and CDR2 SYDVKM. CDR3 length equals 14 residues. This CDR3 is CASSFSLPNQPQHF. In DNA, the CDR3 is TGTGCCAGCAGTTTTTCCCTTCCCAATCAGCCCCAGCATTTT.

The chain employs TRBV7-2 and TRBJ2-1; 12 bases are a match to TRBD2. The CDR3 covers 15 residues. The V gene end was trimmed by 6 bases and the J gene end by 4 bases; junction bases not matched to a gene: 4. Per the germline V gene, CDR1 is SGHTA and CDR2 is FQGNSA. CDR3 amino acids: CASRRGLAGYNEQFF. As DNA, the CDR3 is TGTGCCAGCAGGCGCGGACTAGCGGGGTACAATGAGCAGTTCTTC. The complete variable domain, with remaining parts taken from reference TRBV7-2 and TRBJ2-1, reads GAGVSQSPSNKVTEKGKDVELRCDPISGHTALYWYRQSLGQGLEFLIYFQGNSAPDKSGLPSDRFSAERTGGSVSTLTIQRTQQEDSAVYLCASRRGLAGYNEQFFGPGTRLTVL.

The chain links TRBV2 to TRBJ2-1, with TRBD1 as a possible D gene (5 bases). Deletions cut 1 base from V and 8 bases from J, with 12 bases between. There are 14 residues in the CDR3. The germline CDR1 and CDR2 sequences are SNHLY and FYNNEI. The CDR3 spells CASSEVAGYDEQFF. CDR3 DNA: TGTGCCAGCAGTGAAGTGGCAGGGTACGATGAGCAGTTCTTC.

Note on this clone: Other DNA sequences in this sample translate to the same CDR3. CDR3 amino acids: CASSPRTGDYEQYF. The CDR3 DNA follows: TGTGCCAGCAGTCCAAGGACAGGGGACTATGAGCAGTACTTC. V is TRBV11-2 and J is TRBJ2-7, with 9 bases matching TRBD1. J was trimmed by 7 bases and V by 6 bases; bases with no gene match: 10. The CDR3 consists of 14 residues. CDR1 is SGHAT, CDR2 FQNNGV, per germline. The variable domain in full, with the rest retrieved from reference TRBV11-2 and TRBJ2-7, is EAGVAQSPRYKIIEKRQSVAFWCNPISGHATLYWYQQILGQGPKLLIQFQNNGVVDDSQLPKDRFSAERLKGVDSTLKIQPAKLEDSAVYLCASSPRTGDYEQYFGPGTRLTVT.